In its sample, the clone carrying this T cell receptor beta chain was seen a few times. What it recognizes is unknown. Here the gene names and germline are mouse. From the germline J gene comes the end of the CDR3, since the read stops 4 residues before it. Other DNA sequences in the sample encode the same CDR3. RNA was isolated and reverse transcribed to cDNA, the sequencing template. TCRdb's table, derived via immunoSEQ multiplex PCR, lists solely in-frame clones and lacks some. Singletons are absent from the sample, which has 200,000 to 300,000 clones. The data were taken from a study of CD8+ T cells in alopecia areata. On the basis of CD4, CD8alpha, NKG2D, NKG2ACE and other markers, pooled cutaneous lymph node cells were sorted. Notes on the study in general: Affected lesional scalp, above all in alopecia totalis/universalis, was more clonal than normal scalp.

This CDR3 contains 14 residues. Germline values: CDR1 FNHDT, CDR2 SITEND (reference sequence). V shed 4 bases and J 0 bases; nucleotides not matched to a gene: 3. This sequence originates from a C3H/HeJ mouse with alopecia areata. The strain bears MHC haplotype H2-k. The chain carries TRBV19 and TRBJ1-2; 7 bases line up with TRBD1. Sequencing input: CD4+ T cells sorted from a lymph node. The CDR3 sequence: CASSRGQSNSDYTF. The CDR3 bases that were read are TGTGCCAGCAGTCGGGGACAGTCAAACTCC.